In this sample, the clone carrying this T cell receptor beta chain turned up many times. Its antigen is still unknown. A clone one base away is much larger, so this may be a read error. The missing conserved phenylalanine or tryptophan at the end of this CDR3 makes a read error likely. This CDR3 region has 13 residues. Losses at the gene ends were 8 bases for V and 6 bases for J; bases not matched to a gene: 10. Germline CDR1 reads SEHNR; CDR2 reads FQNEAQ (reference sequence). The record originates from a study of CD8+CD57+ T cells in acquired aplastic anemia. The overall study: Each DNA sample taken from sorted CD4+ and CD8+ cells came to approximately 3.3 ug on average. General study results and limits: Any difference that existed in CD8+ Simpson's diversity between patients and controls was not significant. It was found that twenty-nine CD8+ CDR3 sequences were shared between patients and controls.

Genomic DNA constituted the template upon which TCR beta VDJ and CDR3 profiling was performed. One entry per CDR3 protein results from TCRdb running MiXCR on the reads. Of hundreds of thousands of distinct CDR3 sequences listed, 50% to 70% were seen once; the top ten hold around 7.6%. The V and J genes are TRBV7-9 and TRBJ2-7, with TRBD1 matching over 7 bases. Material for sequencing was sorted CD4+, CD8+, or CD8+CD57+ T cells (not recorded which) from PBMCs. The TCR comes from a human donor with severe aplastic anemia or a healthy control (not recorded which). CDR3 DNA: TGTGCCAGCGGGGAGACAGGGCCATCCGAGCAGTACCTC. Residues: CASGETGPSEQYL.